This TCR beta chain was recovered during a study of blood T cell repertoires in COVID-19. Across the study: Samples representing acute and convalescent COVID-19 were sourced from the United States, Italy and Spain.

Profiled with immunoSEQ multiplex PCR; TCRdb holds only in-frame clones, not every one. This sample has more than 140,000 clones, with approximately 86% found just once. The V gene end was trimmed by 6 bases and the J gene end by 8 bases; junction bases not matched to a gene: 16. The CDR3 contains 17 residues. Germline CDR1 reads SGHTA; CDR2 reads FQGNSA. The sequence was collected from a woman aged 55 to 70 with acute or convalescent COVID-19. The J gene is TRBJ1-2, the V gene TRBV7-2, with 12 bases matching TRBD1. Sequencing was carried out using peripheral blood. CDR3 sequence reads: CASRSQMGQGAPWGYTF. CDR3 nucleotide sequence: TGTGCCAGCAGGTCACAGATGGGACAGGGGGCTCCCTGGGGCTACACCTTC.